Listed here are 25 T cell receptor beta chains from one sample, sequenced in a study of blood T cell repertoires in COVID-19. Measured with immunoSEQ multiplex PCR; TCRdb has only the in-frame clones, and not every one. The table has 85,000 to 120,000 clones, 85% to 90% seen once; the top ten hold 2.5% to 3.5%. The sequenced material came from peripheral blood. Every receptor here comes from a middle-aged man with active or convalescent COVID-19.

V usage is TRBV10-3 and J usage is TRBJ2-3, with 9 positions matching TRBD1. Looked up from germline, CDR1 is ENHRY and CDR2 is SYGVKD. The junction had 11 bases not matched to a gene; V was cut back by 4 bases and J by 0 bases. The CDR3 has 18 residues. CDR3 DNA: TGTGCCATCAGTGGGGGGAGGACAGGGGCCGCTAGCACAGATACGCAGTATTTT. The encoded protein is CAISGGRTGAASTDTQYF.

The chain recombines TRBV6-5 with TRBJ1-1; the match to TRBD1 covers 9 bases. J gave up 1 base and V 0 bases, and 0 bases lay outside the gene matches. Germline V lookup: CDR1 MNHEY, CDR2 SVGAGI. The length of the CDR3 is 15 residues. The CDR3: CASSYSGQGNTEAFF. The CDR3 nucleotides are TGTGCCAGCAGTTACTCGGGACAGGGGAACACTGAAGCTTTCTTT.

The CDR3 sequence: CASQIAGGQETQYF. The CDR3 region has the DNA TGTGCCAGTCAGATTGCGGGGGGGCAAGAGACCCAGTACTTC. The chain employs TRBV6-5 and TRBJ2-5; TRBD2 agrees at 9 bases. CDR3 length: 14 amino acids. Trimming at V came to 9 bases and at J to 2 bases, leaving 7 bases not matched to a gene. The germline gives CDR1 MNHEY, CDR2 SVGAGI.

The table lists this clone with a few counts. This rearrangement joins TRBV7-2 to TRBJ2-7, with 10 bases identical to TRBD1. The CDR3 is 13 residues long. Trimming cost V 8 bases and J 5 bases; bases outside gene matches: 6. From germline, CDR1 is SGHTA and CDR2 FQGNSA. This CDR3 reads CASARDRGDEQYF. Here the CDR3 DNA reads TGTGCCAGCGCCCGGGACAGGGGCGACGAGCAGTACTTC.

This chain joins TRBV6-1 and TRBJ1-2; D gene ambiguous. Deletions cut 3 bases from V and 1 base from J, with 3 bases between. The CDR3 length is 12 residues. CDR1 and CDR2 from the germline V gene are MNHNS and SASEGT. The CDR3 DNA follows: TGTGCCAGCAGTGACAGTAACTATGGCTACACCTTC. This codes for CASSDSNYGYTF.

V gene TRBV28 combines with J gene TRBJ2-7, with 11 bases matching TRBD1. CDR1 is MDHEN and CDR2 is SYDVKM in the germline V gene. The CDR3 extends over 15 amino acids. V shed 5 bases and J 6 bases; nucleotides not matched to a gene: 9. The CDR3 is CASSPGQGGSREQYV. CDR3 coding DNA: TGTGCCAGCAGTCCGGGACAGGGGGGTTCTCGCGAGCAGTACGTC.

The chain has TRBV7-9 and TRBJ1-6; 11 bases agree with TRBD1. Losses at the gene ends were 5 bases for V and 7 bases for J; bases not matched to a gene: 7. The CDR3 spans 16 residues. The germline gives CDR1 SEHNR, CDR2 FQNEAQ (reference sequence). CDR3 residues: CASSPGDRGYNSPLHF. CDR3 DNA sequence: TGTGCCAGCAGCCCAGGGGACAGGGGGTACAATTCACCCCTCCACTTT. Together with reference TRBV7-9 and TRBJ1-6, the CDR3 gives the full variable domain: DTGVSQNPRHKITKRGQNVTFRCDPISEHNRLYWYRQTLGQGPEFLTYFQNEAQLEKSRLLSDRFSAERPKGSFSTLEIQRTEQGDSAMYLCASSPGDRGYNSPLHFGNGTRLTVT.

A single count supports this clone. Here the CDR3 DNA reads TGCGCCAGCATAAAGGGACAGGGTGCCTACAATGAGCAGTTCTTC. Translation gives CASIKGQGAYNEQFF. The rearrangement joins TRBV10-2 to TRBJ2-1; TRBD1 agrees at 9 bases. Germline V gene lookup returns CDR1 WSHSY and CDR2 SAAADI. V gave up 7 bases and J gave up 2 bases; unmatched junction bases: 6. The CDR3 spans 15 residues.

This clone was seen once. The CDR3 region has the DNA TGTGCCAGCAGCGACAGGGAAGGTCAGCCCCAGCATTTT. As protein: CASSDREGQPQHF. The chain is built from TRBV6-5 and TRBJ1-5; 7 nucleotides match TRBD1. V shed 6 bases, J shed 6 bases, and the junction held 5 bases outside the gene matches. The CDR3 loop spans 13 amino acids. Germline CDR1 and CDR2: MNHEY and SVGAGI.

CDR3 DNA: TGTGCCACCAGTGATTTGTCCCAGGGGGGATCCACAGATACGCAGTATTTT. Translated: CATSDLSQGGSTDTQYF. J is TRBJ2-3 and V is TRBV24-1, with a tentative D call TRBD1 (7 bases). This CDR3 region has 17 residues. Trimming left V 0 bases short and J 2 bases short, with 14 bases between. The V gene's germline CDR1 is KGHDR and CDR2 SFDVKD.

The V gene is TRBV28, the J gene TRBJ2-1, with 8 nucleotides matching TRBD1. This CDR3 contains 15 residues. CDR1 MDHEN and CDR2 SYDVKM come from the germline V gene. The trim removed 5 bases at V and 5 bases at J, leaving 8 bases unmatched. The chain's CDR3 is CASSPGGAQDNEQFF. CDR3 sequence (DNA): TGTGCCAGCAGTCCAGGGGGCGCGCAGGACAATGAGCAGTTCTTC.

The genes are TRBV10-2 and TRBJ1-5, with 7 positions matching TRBD1. The CDR3 spans 15 residues. Germline lookup yields CDR1 WSHSY and CDR2 SAAADI. V was pared by 4 bases and J by 1 base, with 4 bases of the junction left unmatched. For the CDR3, the DNA is TGCGCCAGCAGTGGGACAGGCGGGAGCAATCAGCCCCAGCATTTT. Its protein is CASSGTGGSNQPQHF.

The chain uses TRBV28 and TRBJ1-5; no reliable D call. Germline V gives CDR1 MDHEN, CDR2 SYDVKM. V was clipped by 3 bases and J by 2 bases, with 14 bases between them. The CDR3 extends over 16 amino acids. CDR3 bases: TGTGCCAGCAGTTTCGCAACGGGGAGAGGCAATCAGCCCCAGCATTTT. Protein: CASSFATGRGNQPQHF.

This clone was seen once. V is TRBV2 and J is TRBJ2-2; weak D call: TRBD2 (7 bases). The CDR3 has 15 residues. Germline values: CDR1 SNHLY, CDR2 FYNNEI. V was trimmed by 7 bases and J by 6 bases, leaving 18 bases between them. The CDR3 region is CASTIEGGAAGELFF. CDR3 nucleotide sequence: TGTGCCAGCACCATCGAAGGGGGGGCGGCCGGGGAGCTGTTTTTT.

The chain couples TRBV1 to TRBJ2-1; whether TRBD2, the table's D call, matches the DNA was not checked. TRBV1 is described as a pseudogene. The CDR3 loop spans 20 amino acids. This chain's CDR3 is CTSSYQKTSGGARTYNEQFF. The DNA for the CDR3 is TGCACCAGCAGCTACCAAAAGACTAGCGGGGGGGCCAGAACCTACAATGAGCAGTTCTTC.

This sequence joins TRBV24-1 and TRBJ2-5; 11 bases agree with TRBD1. V dropped 8 bases and J dropped 1; count of bases not matched to a gene: 8. Looked up from germline, CDR1 is KGHDR and CDR2 is SFDVKD. The CDR3 is 16 amino acids. The CDR3 here is CATKKPGQGVQETQYF. CDR3 nucleotides: TGTGCCACCAAGAAACCGGGACAGGGGGTCCAAGAGACCCAGTACTTC.

The chain employs TRBV21-1 and TRBJ1-1; TRBD1 was called by the table and not checked on the DNA. TRBV21-1 is designated a pseudogene. The CDR3 covers 15 residues. The CDR3 coding sequence is TGTGCCAGCAGCAACGATAGGACAGTGAACACTGAAGCTTTCTTT. Encoded protein: CASSNDRTVNTEAFF.

This chain connects TRBV11-2 to TRBJ2-1, with D unclear. Looked up from germline, CDR1 is SGHAT and CDR2 is FQNNGV. Trimming shortened V by 4 bases and J by 3 bases, and 7 bases separated the two germline ends. This CDR3 spans 13 amino acids. CDR3 in amino acids: CASSSDIYNEQFF. The CDR3 bases are TGTGCCAGCAGCTCCGACATCTACAATGAGCAGTTCTTC.

This rearrangement joins TRBV24-1 to TRBJ2-5; weak D call: TRBD2 (7 bases). CDR1 and CDR2 from the germline V gene are KGHDR and SFDVKD. CDR3 length: 13 amino acids. The germline V and J ends were trimmed by 9 bases and 5 bases, with 15 bases remaining between them. CDR3 DNA sequence: TGTGCCACCGGTATACAGGGAGGGGAGACCCAGTACTTC. Its translation: CATGIQGGETQYF.

The V and J genes are TRBV10-3 and TRBJ1-5; no clear D. Germline V gene lookup returns CDR1 ENHRY and CDR2 SYGVKD. This CDR3 comprises 13 residues. V lost 6 bases and J 2 bases, leaving 8 bases between the germline ends. The CDR3 DNA follows: TGTGCCATCAGGGTTGAGGGCAATCAGCCCCAGCATTTT. This gives the protein CAIRVEGNQPQHF.

The V gene is TRBV27, the J gene TRBJ2-7, with 7 positions matching TRBD1. Germline-derived CDR1 and CDR2 are MNHEY and SMNVEV (reference sequence). Trimming took 4 bases from V and 4 from J; bases not matched to a gene: 10. CDR3 length: 15 residues. This CDR3 reads CASSSSNRGTYEQYF. The CDR3, as DNA: TGTGCCAGCAGTTCTTCCAACAGGGGAACGTACGAGCAGTACTTC.

This chain joins TRBV6-2 or TRBV6-3 and TRBJ2-5; tentative D call: TRBD1 (5 bases). The CDR3 has 14 residues. V was clipped by 2 bases and J by 1 base, with 8 bases between them. CDR1 is MNHEY, CDR2 SVGEGT, per germline. CDR3 loop: CASSYRGTQETQYF. The CDR3 bases are TGTGCCAGCAGTTACAGGGGCACCCAAGAGACCCAGTACTTC.

This rearrangement joins TRBV15 to TRBJ1-2; D may be TRBD1 (5 bases). CDR1 LNHNV and CDR2 YYDKDF come from the germline V gene (reference sequence). V was trimmed by 2 bases and J by 8 bases, leaving 21 bases between them. The CDR3 is 16 residues long. CDR3 in amino acids: CATSRSSDSRINGYTF. The DNA for the CDR3 is TGTGCCACCAGCAGATCCTCCGACAGCCGGATAAACGGCTACACCTTC.

The V call is TRBV5-1, the J call TRBJ1-6; perhaps TRBD1 as D (6 bases). Germline values: CDR1 SGHRS, CDR2 YFSETQ. The CDR3 runs 14 residues. V lost 2 bases and J 7 bases, leaving 10 bases between the germline ends. The CDR3: CASSLNRENSPLHF. The CDR3 bases are TGCGCCAGCAGCTTAAACAGGGAGAATTCACCCCTCCACTTT.

The V and J genes are TRBV28 and TRBJ1-2; unclear D gene. V shed 6 bases and J shed 4 bases, with 12 bases lying between them. Germline loops: CDR1 MDHEN, CDR2 SYDVKM. The CDR3 is 13 amino acids. CDR3 nucleotide sequence: TGTGCCAGCAGCTCGAGCGTGGGCTATGGCTACACCTTC. Protein: CASSSSVGYGYTF.